The clone carrying this T cell receptor (beta chain) was seen repeatedly, ten times or more. The entry originates in a study of T cells after yellow fever vaccination. Per germline, CDR1 SGHRS and CDR2 YFSETQ. The CDR3 contains 15 residues. With 1 base removed from V and 4 bases from J, the gap between germline ends came to 9 bases. TCRdb reprocessed the 5' RACE reads with MiXCR, giving one entry per CDR3 protein. The sample holds over 300,000 distinct CDR3 sequences, 6.8% seen once. Here the sequenced sample was PBMCs, taken around 45 days after the first yellow fever vaccination. The sequence was obtained from a man between 18 and 35 years old who received the YFV17D yellow fever vaccine. The chain uses TRBV5-1 and TRBJ2-6, with no clear D. Here the CDR3 reads CASSLFSFGANVLTF. DNA for the CDR3: TGCGCCAGCAGCTTGTTCTCGTTCGGGGCCAACGTCCTGACTTTC.